One TCR beta chain is described in this entry. What it recognizes is unknown. This specimen belongs to a study of cytomegalovirus exposure and HLA in healthy donors. The wider study: In a previous analysis, approximately 110 million unique TCR beta sequences were found from some 200 million T cells. Study-wide points: The study flagged 150 to 200 TCR beta chains as cytomegalovirus-associated.

V lost 2 bases, J lost 3 bases, and 11 bases lay in between. The CDR3 extends over 15 amino acids. CDR1 MNHEY and CDR2 SVGAGI come from the germline V gene. Every donor was a healthy person donating bone marrow. Researchers ran the PCR with 60 Vbeta and 13 Jbeta primers. Sequencing used immunoSEQ multiplex PCR; TCRdb keeps in-frame clones, though not all of them. This table holds under 200,000 clones, around 80% found once. The receptor comes from a woman younger than 45 in good health and CMV-seropositive. Sequencing was performed on PBMCs. V usage is TRBV6-5 and J usage is TRBJ2-1; a possible D gene is TRBD1 (5 bases). The CDR3 here is CASSYDSTIYNEQFF. The DNA of the CDR3 is TGTGCCAGCAGTTACGACAGTACGATCTACAATGAGCAGTTCTTC.